The 9 T cell receptor beta chains below were found in one sample sequenced in a study of Tregs in tolerant kidney transplant recipients. Method: immunoSEQ multiplex PCR; TCRdb's copy keeps in-frame clones and lacks some. The sample shows nearly 95,000 clones, approximately 93% of them seen only once. The sequencing used CD4+ T cells from blood, collected before the transplant. Receptors were obtained from a human donor who received a combined kidney and bone marrow transplant.

The chain joins TRBV18 to TRBJ1-1; D gene uncertain. This CDR3 contains 14 residues. V lost 3 bases and J lost 4, with 12 bases in between. Germline lookup yields CDR1 KGHSH and CDR2 LQKENI. CDR3 residues: CASSPFRGSTEAFF. In nucleotides, the CDR3 is TGTGCCAGCTCACCGTTTAGAGGGTCCACTGAAGCTTTCTTT.

The chain combines TRBV9 with TRBJ2-5, with TRBD1 as a possible D gene (5 bases). Deletions cut 4 bases from V and 9 bases from J, with 19 bases between. CDR1 SGDLS and CDR2 YYNGEE come from the germline V gene. The CDR3 is 14 amino acids. CDR3 coding DNA: TGTGCCAGCAGCTCCGACCCCAGGGTAGGGGCCCAGTACTTC. It codes for CASSSDPRVGAQYF.

The rearrangement joins TRBV11-1 to TRBJ2-1, with D unclear. The germline V gene has CDR1 SGHAT and CDR2 FQDESV (reference sequence). The CDR3 length is 12 residues. Trimming cost V 5 bases and J 8 bases, with 10 bases left between them. The CDR3 is CASSREIDEQFF. The CDR3 DNA is TGTGCCAGCAGCCGAGAAATCGATGAGCAGTTCTTC.

The gene calls are TRBV30 and TRBJ2-7, with D possibly being TRBD2 (7 bases). V lost 2 bases to trimming and J lost 0 bases, with 11 bases between them. The CDR3 runs to 14 residues. Germline CDR1 GTSNPN, CDR2 SVGIG (reference sequence). The CDR3 region is CAWSRGGSSYEQYF. CDR3 coding DNA: TGTGCCTGGAGTAGGGGGGGAAGCTCCTACGAGCAGTACTTC.

The chain recombines TRBV4-2 with TRBJ2-3; 9 bases match TRBD2. The junction had 4 bases not matched to a gene; V was cut back by 2 bases and J by 4 bases. The CDR3 sequence is 15 residues long. Per germline, CDR1 LGHNA and CDR2 YNFKEQ. The chain's CDR3 is CASSQSSGTADTQYF. CDR3 in DNA: TGTGCCAGCAGCCAATCTAGCGGGACGGCAGATACGCAGTATTTT.

This chain uses TRBV9 with TRBJ1-1; a possible D gene is TRBD1 (6 bases). The CDR3 length is 15 residues. In germline, CDR1 is SGDLS, CDR2 YYNGEE. Trimming cost V 0 bases and J 5 bases, with 14 bases left between them. In DNA, the CDR3 is TGTGCCAGCAGCGTAGTGGCAGGGAGGGGGACTGAAGCTTTCTTT. As protein: CASSVVAGRGTEAFF.

The chain uses TRBV5-1 and TRBJ2-5; D might be TRBD2 (6 bases). The CDR3 totals 16 residues. The V end was cut by 2 bases, the J end by 3 bases, with 17 bases between. The V gene's germline CDR1 is SGHRS and CDR2 YFSETQ. The CDR3, as DNA: TGCGCCAGCAGCTTTAATAGTGGTGGCGGGGAAGAGACCCAGTACTTC. It encodes CASSFNSGGGEETQYF.

This sequence joins TRBV5-1 and TRBJ2-5, with 11 bases that match TRBD2. The CDR3 spans 16 residues. From germline, CDR1 is SGHRS and CDR2 YFSETQ. The ends lost 3 bases at V and 0 bases at J; junction bases unmatched: 4. CDR3 in DNA: TGCGCCAGCAGCTACCCGGGACTAGCGGACCAAGAGACCCAGTACTTC. This translates into CASSYPGLADQETQYF.

The chain combines TRBV9 with TRBJ2-7; D gene ambiguous. The V end lost 3 bases, the J end lost 7 bases, and 11 bases lay between the germline ends. This CDR3 region has 12 residues. From germline, CDR1 is SGDLS and CDR2 YYNGEE. DNA for the CDR3: TGTGCCAGCAGCGCCGACCCTAGGGAGCAGTACTTC. It encodes CASSADPREQYF.